This T cell receptor (beta chain) was sequenced during a study of CD8 T cells in ankylosing spondylitis (dated by TCRdb to 2017 to 2019). With regard to the full study: The study set out to find disease-linked TCR variants by profiling T cell receptor beta repertoires in ankylosing spondylitis patients and healthy donors. The full study cohort was made up of about 25 ankylosing spondylitis patients and around 100 healthy donors. Samples of peripheral blood were taken, and for ankylosing spondylitis patients, synovial fluid was collected as well. General findings and caveats noted by the study authors: According to the report, matched synovial fluid samples from ankylosing spondylitis patients were significantly enriched for the disease-linked clones. A CD8+ phenotype was shown by the disease-linked clones, which were found at relatively low frequencies in peripheral blood. Some motif variants were previously reported in synovial fluid and blood of reactive arthritis patients, suggesting common disease-initiation mechanisms. A TCR beta motif of several highly homologous amino acid variants appeared characteristic of blood from ankylosing spondylitis patients.

Worth noting for this clonotype: This receptor's antigen is unknown. No per-base quality is available; no much larger clone lies one base away.

TCRdb names Illumina HiSeq 2500 as the instrument used. TCR beta libraries were prepared by quantitative 5'-RACE with molecular barcodes. The published analysis was carried out like this. A new computational method based on a probabilistic model of VDJ rearrangement was used to identify disease-linked TCR variants. TCRdb reprocessed the public reads (quality trimming at Q25 with fastp, clone calling with MiXCR) and kept in-frame beta chains. Rows with one shared CDR3 protein collapse into an entry with the most common genes and DNA. In this record, the V and J calls reflect TCRdb's handling and not the investigators' own analysis. Counted in this sample were 200,000 to 250,000 distinct CDR3 sequences; around 6.6% of them appeared once. The ten largest account for 12% to 15% of the sample. The sequencing input was blood, either unsorted or a sorted T cell fraction (not recorded which). The source is a male donor with ankylosing spondylitis.

The CDR3 region: CASSSGTPAQPQHF. The base sequence is TGTGCCAGCAGTTCAGGGACTCCGGCCCAGCCCCAGCATTTT. Recombination joined TRBV27 with TRBJ1-5; TRBD1 could be the D gene, as 5 bases match. V gives up 4 bases and J gives up 7 bases, and the segment between their germline ends measures 14 bases. In the germline V gene (reference sequence), CDR1 corresponds to MNHEY and CDR2 to SMNVEV. Including cysteine and phenylalanine, the CDR3 has 14 amino acids. Kept here is only the CDR3 DNA, which spans 42 bases and is read in frame from base 1.